This is a list of T cell receptor beta chains from one sample in a study of T cell repertoires in cytomegalovirus infection. From the reads, TCRdb called clonotypes with MiXCR, one entry per CDR3 protein. The table records over 300,000 distinct CDR3 sequences, roughly 16% of them present only once. The sequenced sample consisted of PBMCs. These receptors came from a human donor in good health (CMV status not recorded). Some clones in this sample may be carry-over from other donors' samples. CDR3s include the opening cysteine and the closing phenylalanine or tryptophan. A D gene is named only where the DNA matches it firmly. Only part of the rows carry a size: once, few, many, or a class if the clone is expanded.

j_gene | v_gene | abundance | d_gene | CDR3aa | CDR3nt
TRBJ1-2 | TRBV28 | many | TRBD1 | CASSYPGQGSGYTF | TGTGCCAGCAGTTACCCGGGACAGGGCAGTGGCTACACCTTC
TRBJ1-4 | TRBV11-2 | NA | NA | CASSDTGTGDEKLFF | TGTGCCAGCAGCGATACCGGGACCGGCGATGAAAAACTGTTTTTT
TRBJ2-3 | TRBV18 | NA | NA | CASSPPNSDTDTQYF | TGTGCCAGCTCACCACCAAACAGTGACACAGATACGCAGTATTTT
TRBJ2-5 | TRBV6-2/TRBV6-3 | many | NA | CASSFRGPTGQETQYF | TGTGCCAGCAGTTTTCGGGGACCAACCGGCCAAGAGACCCAGTACTTC
TRBJ2-1 | TRBV5-6 | many | TRBD2 | CASSPGEGYNEQFF | TGTGCCAGCTCGCCCGGGGAGGGCTACAATGAGCAGTTCTTC
TRBJ2-1 | TRBV6-2/TRBV6-3 | many | TRBD2 | CASRKLAGGIYNEQFF | TGTGCCAGCAGAAAGCTAGCGGGGGGGATATACAATGAGCAGTTCTTC
TRBJ2-1 | TRBV11-2 | NA | TRBD2 | CASSSLTRLAGGREQFF | TGTGCCAGCAGCTCCCTTACCCGACTAGCGGGGGGACGGGAGCAGTTCTTC
TRBJ1-6 | TRBV20-1 | NA | NA | CSAINPAIDSPLHF | TGCAGTGCTATTAACCCGGCTATCGATTCACCCCTCCACTTT
TRBJ2-7 | TRBV6-1 | many | TRBD1 | CASSVGTGAGNEQYF | TGTGCCAGCAGTGTGGGGACAGGGGCGGGAAACGAGCAGTACTTC
TRBJ1-1 | TRBV10-3 | many | TRBD1 | CAISDGTENTEAFF | TGTGCCATCAGTGACGGGACAGAGAACACTGAAGCTTTCTTT
TRBJ2-5 | TRBV4-2 | NA | NA | CASSQGVGQETQYF | TGTGCCAGCAGCCAAGGCGTGGGGCAAGAGACCCAGTACTTC
TRBJ2-7 | TRBV7-2 | many | TRBD1 | CASSLDGTGYSEQYF | TGTGCCAGCAGCTTAGACGGGACAGGGTACTCCGAGCAGTACTTC
TRBJ2-3 | TRBV7-2 | many | TRBD1 | CASSLVAGYGLTGGTDTQYF | TGTGCCAGCAGCTTAGTGGCGGGGTACGGTCTGACAGGGGGTACGGATACGCAGTATTTT
TRBJ1-4 | TRBV6-6 | many | NA | CASSFYTGNEKLFF | TGTGCCAGCAGTTTTTATACAGGAAATGAAAAACTGTTTTTT
TRBJ2-5 | TRBV29-1 | NA | NA | CSVDSGAGRETQYF | TGCAGCGTTGACTCGGGTGCCGGGAGAGAGACCCAGTACTTC
TRBJ2-7 | TRBV11-2 | few | TRBD2 | CASSLEGLAVYEQYF | TGTGCCAGCAGCTTAGAGGGACTAGCGGTGTACGAGCAGTACTTC
TRBJ1-6 | TRBV5-1 | few | NA | CASSLVGEYSPLHF | TGCGCCAGCAGCTTGGTGGGCGAGTATTCACCCCTCCACTTT
TRBJ1-6 | TRBV10-3 | NA | NA | CAISESRTEGNSPLHF | TGTGCCATCAGTGAGTCGAGGACGGAGGGTAATTCACCCCTCCACTTT
TRBJ1-5 | TRBV28 | many | NA | CATFGGPLDQPQHF | TGTGCTACTTTCGGGGGGCCCCTAGATCAGCCCCAGCATTTT
TRBJ2-7 | TRBV7-2 | many | TRBD1 | CASSPTGFTYEQYF | TGTGCCAGCAGCCCGACAGGGTTCACCTACGAGCAGTACTTC
TRBJ2-1 | TRBV9 | NA | NA | CASSVAANSYNEQFF | TGTGCCAGCAGCGTAGCCGCAAATAGCTACAATGAGCAGTTCTTC
TRBJ1-5 | TRBV15 | NA | NA | CATSRDRVGQPQHF | TGTGCCACCAGCAGAGATCGAGTCGGGCAGCCCCAGCATTTT
TRBJ2-4 | TRBV7-2 | many | NA | CASRFFGILAKNIQYF | TGTGCCAGCAGGTTTTTCGGCATTCTAGCCAAAAACATTCAGTACTTC
TRBJ2-2 | TRBV7-9 | many | TRBD1 | CASSNGQGTGELFF | TGTGCCAGCAGCAACGGACAGGGGACCGGGGAGCTGTTTTTT
TRBJ2-1 | TRBV10-3 | few | TRBD1 | CAIRDRAGGHYNEQFF | TGTGCCATCAGGGACCGGGCAGGGGGCCACTACAATGAGCAGTTCTTC
TRBJ1-5 | TRBV11-2 | NA | NA | CASSLGGAGNVGNQPQHF | TGTGCCAGCAGCTTAGGCGGGGCAGGGAATGTGGGCAATCAGCCCCAGCATTTT
TRBJ2-1 | TRBV5-4 | NA | TRBD1 | CASSLPLGQGSSNEQFF | TGTGCCAGCAGCTTGCCATTAGGACAGGGGAGCTCCAATGAGCAGTTCTTC
TRBJ2-2 | TRBV7-9 | few | NA | CASSVQALNTGELFF | TGTGCCAGCAGCGTACAGGCTTTGAACACCGGGGAGCTGTTTTTT
TRBJ1-2 | TRBV14 | few | NA | CASSQSGRDSSYTF | TGTGCCAGCAGCCAATCCGGGAGGGATTCGAGCTACACCTTC
TRBJ2-1 | TRBV6-2/TRBV6-3 | NA | NA | CASSRGLGGSSYNEQFF | TGTGCCAGCAGTAGGGGACTGGGGGGAAGTTCCTACAATGAGCAGTTCTTC
TRBJ2-1 | TRBV10-3 | few | TRBD1 | CAISQPGQGINEQFF | TGTGCCATCAGTCAACCGGGACAGGGAATCAATGAGCAGTTCTTC
TRBJ1-1 | TRBV5-6 | few | NA | CASSFFGGLNTEAFF | TGTGCCAGCAGCTTTTTCGGTGGCCTGAACACTGAAGCTTTCTTT
TRBJ2-1 | TRBV7-2 | few | TRBD2 | CASSLAGGGGGYNEQFF | TGTGCCAGCAGCTTAGCGGGCGGTGGCGGGGGATACAATGAGCAGTTCTTC
TRBJ1-1 | TRBV11-2 | few | TRBD1 | CASSSFDPRASGGEAFF | TGTGCCAGCAGCTCGTTCGACCCCCGGGCCTCAGGGGGGGAAGCTTTCTTT
TRBJ1-6 | TRBV7-2 | NA | NA | CASSPHNSPLHF | TGTGCCAGCAGCCCACACAATTCACCCCTCCACTTT
TRBJ1-2 | TRBV20-1 | NA | NA | CSARDRQVSGYGYTF | TGCAGTGCTAGAGATCGTCAGGTGTCAGGCTATGGCTACACCTTC
TRBJ2-3 | TRBV12-3/TRBV12-4 | NA | NA | CASSQPPTGADTQYF | TGTGCCAGCAGTCAACCTCCGACGGGGGCAGATACGCAGTATTTT
TRBJ2-5 | TRBV6-2/TRBV6-3 | many | NA | CASSYSRTQGSETQYF | TGTGCCAGCAGTTACTCGAGAACTCAGGGGTCAGAGACCCAGTACTTC
TRBJ1-4 | TRBV14 | NA | NA | CASSAFAGTNEKLFF | TGTGCCAGCAGCGCCTTTGCGGGAACTAATGAAAAACTGTTTTTT
TRBJ2-7 | TRBV6-5 | many | NA | CASSYSLSGGEYEQYF | TGTGCCAGCAGTTACTCTTTGTCCGGGGGCGAATACGAGCAGTACTTC
TRBJ1-2 | TRBV7-6 | NA | NA | CASSLLNGYTF | TGTGCCAGCAGCTTACTAAATGGCTACACCTTC
TRBJ2-3 | TRBV6-2/TRBV6-3 | NA | NA | CASSRSVPADTQYF | TGTGCCAGCAGTCGGTCGGTCCCCGCAGATACGCAGTATTTT